Listed below are T cell receptor beta chains from one sample, sequenced in a study of T cells in Graves' hyperthyroidism and ophthalmopathy. TCRdb reanalysed the multiplex PCR reads using MiXCR and keeps one entry per CDR3 protein. The sample holds around 660,000 distinct CDR3 sequences; approximately 42% are singletons and the top ten take less than 9.5%. Sequenced input: peripheral blood or thyroid tissue (not recorded which). These receptors were obtained from an adult man with Graves' disease, either hyperthyroidism or ophthalmopathy (not recorded which). Each CDR3 is given with its conserved first and last residue. A D gene is named only where the DNA matches it firmly. Clone sizes are given selectively: once, few, many, or a class where the clone is expanded.

J: TRBJ2-5
D: TRBD2
V: TRBV10-3
size: .
DNA: TGTGCCATCAGGAACGGGGGGGAAGAGACCCAGTACTTC
CDR3: CAIRNGGEETQYF

J: TRBJ1-6
D: TRBD1
V: TRBV2
size: once
DNA: TGTGCCAGCAGGGCCGGGACAGGGGGCGATTCACCCCTCCACTTT
CDR3: CASRAGTGGDSPLHF

J: TRBJ1-1
D: .
V: TRBV6-5
size: .
DNA: TGTGCCAGCAGTTACTCGGAGGGGAGCACTGAAGCTTTCTTT
CDR3: CASSYSEGSTEAFF

J: TRBJ2-7
D: TRBD1
V: TRBV7-2
size: many
DNA: TGTGCCAGCAGCCCAGGATTGGACAGGGCGGGCGAGCAGTACTTC
CDR3: CASSPGLDRAGEQYF

J: TRBJ1-5
D: TRBD1
V: TRBV6-4
size: many
DNA: TGTGCCAGCAGCAGGACAGGGCAGCACCAGCCCCAGCATTTT
CDR3: CASSRTGQHQPQHF

J: TRBJ2-5
D: .
V: TRBV5-1
size: .
DNA: TGCGCCAGCAACCAGCTCGGTATGCAAGGGACCCAGTACTTC
CDR3: CASNQLGMQGTQYF

J: TRBJ2-7
D: .
V: TRBV20-1
size: few
DNA: TGCAGTGCTACCCCCAGGGTTCCCCTCGAGCAGTACTTC
CDR3: CSATPRVPLEQYF

J: TRBJ1-1
D: .
V: TRBV13
size: many
DNA: TGTGCCAGCAGCTTAGGCCCCGGGGGGAACACTGAAGCTTTCTTT
CDR3: CASSLGPGGNTEAFF

J: TRBJ1-6
D: .
V: TRBV7-2
size: .
DNA: TGTGCCAGCAGCTCGGGTACAGGGACCAGAGGGCGTTCACCCCTCCACTTT
CDR3: CASSSGTGTRGRSPLHF

J: TRBJ2-5
D: TRBD2
V: TRBV6-5
size: few
DNA: TGTGCCAGCGACCCGGGGGGGCGAGAGACCCAGTACTTC
CDR3: CASDPGGRETQYF

J: TRBJ2-7
D: TRBD1
V: TRBV20-1
size: .
DNA: TGCAGTGCTGGCCCAGGGGGTGGCTACGAGCAGTACTTC
CDR3: CSAGPGGGYEQYF

J: TRBJ1-5
D: .
V: TRBV19
size: .
DNA: TGTGCCAGTAGTATTCGTGGGGGTCTCAATCAGCCCCAGCATTTT
CDR3: CASSIRGGLNQPQHF

J: TRBJ2-7
D: TRBD1
V: TRBV10-3
size: .
DNA: TGTGCCACAATCGGACAGGGGGCGGGGGACGAGCAGTACTTC
CDR3: CATIGQGAGDEQYF

J: TRBJ2-5
D: .
V: TRBV7-8
size: .
DNA: TGTGCCAGCAGCTTATCACGCCCACAGAGCCAAGAGACCCAGTACTTC
CDR3: CASSLSRPQSQETQYF

J: TRBJ2-7
D: TRBD2
V: TRBV20-1
size: few
DNA: TGCAGTGCTAGTACCGGGACTAGCGGACGCTCCTACGAGCAGTACTTC
CDR3: CSASTGTSGRSYEQYF

J: TRBJ2-7
D: TRBD1
V: TRBV29-1
size: .
DNA: TGCAGCGGACTGGGACAGGGGACCTACGAGCAGTACTTC
CDR3: CSGLGQGTYEQYF

J: TRBJ1-1
D: .
V: TRBV24-1
size: many
DNA: TGTGCCACCAGTGAGGGGGGAACAGCTGAAGCTTTCTTT
CDR3: CATSEGGTAEAFF

J: TRBJ2-7
D: TRBD2
V: TRBV6-1
size: .
DNA: TGTGCCAGCAGCGACGGGACTAGCGGGAATGAATACGAGCAGTACTTC
CDR3: CASSDGTSGNEYEQYF

J: TRBJ1-5
D: .
V: TRBV7-3
size: .
DNA: TGTGCCAGCAGCTTACCGACCGGGGCAGGGGCGCTCGGCAATCAGCCCCAGCATTTT
CDR3: CASSLPTGAGALGNQPQHF

J: TRBJ1-1
D: .
V: TRBV5-1
size: many
DNA: TGCGCCAGCAGCTCACTGACTGAAAATGAAGCTTTCTTT
CDR3: CASSSLTENEAFF

J: TRBJ1-1
D: .
V: TRBV7-9
size: .
DNA: TGTGCCAGCAGCCCCGCCCGACAGGCTGAAGCTTTCTTT
CDR3: CASSPARQAEAFF

J: TRBJ1-2
D: TRBD1
V: TRBV19
size: .
DNA: TGTGCCAGTAGGCTGGGACAGGGACTTAGGAGCTACACCTTC
CDR3: CASRLGQGLRSYTF

J: TRBJ1-6
D: .
V: TRBV2
size: many
DNA: TGTGCCAGCAGTGGGGACGGATGGAATTCACCCCTCCACTTT
CDR3: CASSGDGWNSPLHF

J: TRBJ1-5
D: .
V: TRBV7-8
size: .
DNA: TGTGCCAGCACCCCGGGTGTAGGTAGCAATCACCCCCAGCATTTT
CDR3: CASTPGVGSNHPQHF

J: TRBJ1-6
D: .
V: TRBV10-3
size: .
DNA: TGTGCCACTGAAAGAGCCCGCGGTAATTCACCCCTCCACTTT
CDR3: CATERARGNSPLHF

J: TRBJ1-1
D: TRBD1
V: TRBV19
size: few
DNA: TGTGCCAGTAGTCCGACAGGGGTAAGAGGGACTGAAGCTTTCTTT
CDR3: CASSPTGVRGTEAFF

J: TRBJ2-7
D: .
V: TRBV7-6
size: .
DNA: TGTGCCAGCAGCACGACAGTGAGCTACGAGCAGTACTTC
CDR3: CASSTTVSYEQYF

J: TRBJ1-1
D: .
V: TRBV4-1
size: .
DNA: TGCGCCAGCAGCCAGCGGGACCAGGGGACTGAAGCTTTCTTT
CDR3: CASSQRDQGTEAFF

J: TRBJ1-5
D: .
V: TRBV20-1
size: .
DNA: TGCAGTCCCAGTCCTCAGCCCCAGCATTTT
CDR3: CSPSPQPQHF

J: TRBJ1-5
D: .
V: TRBV15
size: .
DNA: TGTGCCACCAGCAGGTCGGGGGGGGGACTGAGGGAGCATTTT
CDR3: CATSRSGGGLREHF

J: TRBJ1-2
D: TRBD1
V: TRBV19
size: few
DNA: TGTGCCAGTAGTTCACAGGGGCACGGCTACACCTTC
CDR3: CASSSQGHGYTF

J: TRBJ1-2
D: .
V: TRBV24-1
size: .
DNA: TGTGCCACCAGTGATGCTTGGACGCCGGATGGCTACACCTTC
CDR3: CATSDAWTPDGYTF

J: TRBJ1-4
D: .
V: TRBV2
size: many
DNA: TGTGCCAGCAGTGTTCACCGGGGTGAAAAACTGTTTTTT
CDR3: CASSVHRGEKLFF

J: TRBJ2-7
D: TRBD1
V: TRBV20-1
size: many
DNA: TGCAGTGCTAGCGACAGGGTGATCGAGCAGTACTTC
CDR3: CSASDRVIEQYF

J: TRBJ1-1
D: TRBD1
V: TRBV7-9
size: many
DNA: TGTGCCAGCAGCCACGGGACAGCTAACACTGAAGCTTTCTTT
CDR3: CASSHGTANTEAFF

J: TRBJ2-2
D: .
V: TRBV2
size: .
DNA: TGTGCCAGCAGTGAAATAATGGGATATCGGACTGGGGAGCTGTTTTTT
CDR3: CASSEIMGYRTGELFF

J: TRBJ1-4
D: .
V: TRBV7-9
size: .
DNA: TGTGCCAGCAGCACCCCCTCAGGGGTCGGTGAAAAACTGTTTTTT
CDR3: CASSTPSGVGEKLFF

J: TRBJ2-2
D: TRBD2
V: TRBV5-1
size: few
DNA: TGCGCCAGCAGCCCTAGCGGAGGCGGGGAGCTGTTTTTT
CDR3: CASSPSGGGELFF

J: TRBJ1-2
D: TRBD1
V: TRBV6-1
size: .
DNA: TGTGCCAGCATCCCGGGGACAGGGAATGGCTACACCTTC
CDR3: CASIPGTGNGYTF

J: TRBJ1-2
D: .
V: TRBV29-1
size: many
DNA: TGCAGCGTTGACACGGGAGTCCTTTATGGCTACACCTTC
CDR3: CSVDTGVLYGYTF

J: TRBJ1-1
D: .
V: TRBV5-1
size: .
DNA: TGCGCCAGCAGCTTGGTAGGGGTGAGGTCTGGAGCTTTCTTT
CDR3: CASSLVGVRSGAFF

J: TRBJ1-2
D: TRBD1
V: TRBV7-9
size: once
DNA: TGTGCCAGCAGCTCACCCCGCCTTCGACAGGGTCTTTCCTATGGCTACACCTTC
CDR3: CASSSPRLRQGLSYGYTF

J: TRBJ2-5
D: .
V: TRBV7-2
size: .
DNA: TGTGCCAGCAGTGAATCAGGGCAGCAAGAGACCCAGTACTTC
CDR3: CASSESGQQETQYF

J: TRBJ2-6
D: .
V: TRBV10-3
size: many
DNA: TGTGCCATCAGTGAGTCTGGCGGGGCTGGGGCCAACGTCCTGACTTTC
CDR3: CAISESGGAGANVLTF

J: TRBJ1-4
D: .
V: TRBV29-1
size: many
DNA: TGCAGCGTTGTTCAGGGTCGGGAAAAACTGTTTTTT
CDR3: CSVVQGREKLFF

J: TRBJ1-3
D: TRBD1
V: TRBV5-1
size: many
DNA: TGCGCCAGCAGCCCGACAGGGGGCTTGGGAAACACCATATATTTT
CDR3: CASSPTGGLGNTIYF

J: TRBJ1-5
D: .
V: TRBV19
size: .
DNA: TGTGCCAGTAGTACCGACGGGGACGCCCAGCATTTT
CDR3: CASSTDGDAQHF

J: TRBJ1-1
D: .
V: TRBV18
size: .
DNA: TGTGCCAGCTCACCGGACGGGACCACTGAAGCTTTCTTT
CDR3: CASSPDGTTEAFF

J: TRBJ2-7
D: TRBD1
V: TRBV29-1
size: .
DNA: TGCAGCGCTGGACAGGGATACTCCTACGAGCAGTACTTC
CDR3: CSAGQGYSYEQYF

J: TRBJ2-5
D: .
V: TRBV7-9
size: few
DNA: TGTGCCAGCAGCTTGACAGAGGGATGGCAAGAGACCCAGTACTTC
CDR3: CASSLTEGWQETQYF

J: TRBJ1-4
D: .
V: TRBV20-1
size: many
DNA: TGCAGTGCTAGTCGGGAAAAACTGTTTTTT
CDR3: CSASREKLFF

J: TRBJ2-7
D: .
V: TRBV7-6
size: .
DNA: TGTGCCAGCAGCTTAGAGTTGGGCGTAGGGGCGGTCCCCTCCTACGAGCAGTACTTC
CDR3: CASSLELGVGAVPSYEQYF

J: TRBJ1-2
D: .
V: TRBV24-1
size: many
DNA: TGTGCCACCAGTGACCTGGACCGGGGCTATGGCTACACCTTC
CDR3: CATSDLDRGYGYTF

J: TRBJ1-1
D: TRBD1
V: TRBV5-1
size: many
DNA: TGCGCCAGCAGCACGGGACAGCCCGAAGCTTTCTTT
CDR3: CASSTGQPEAFF